This entry features one T cell receptor (beta chain) sequence. The antigen this receptor binds is unknown. No much larger clone is present one base from it, and per-base qualities are unavailable. The source of the sample is a study of identical twins (dated by TCRdb to between 2015 and 2016). Study-wide context: TCR alpha and beta repertoires from monozygotic twins, unrelated adults of various ages and cord blood were deep-sequenced to test whether fetal clonotypes persist. Replicate twin experiments were performed at different times using different library preparation protocols to rule out contamination.

The method was 5' RACE. Sequencing was carried out with an Illumina HiSeq 2000. A universal primer binding site was introduced by template switching, and a unique molecular identifier was present in the final cDNA, enabling accurate counting of TCR cDNA molecules. First-strand cDNA for TCR alpha and beta chains was synthesized from specific primers in the conserved constant-segment region. To control for contamination, each cDNA library was double barcoded with a SMART-Mk sample barcode plus Illumina barcodes. TruSeq adapter sequences along with Illumina sample barcodes were introduced in two successive PCR steps. The TCR alpha and beta cDNA libraries were sequenced on the Illumina HiSeq platform using custom primers. On the study's bioinformatics: Unique molecular identifiers were extracted from raw reads with MiGEC, and CDR3 positions were determined with MiXCR. For each individual, recombination models were inferred using an EM algorithm with the repgenHMM and IGoR tools. Shared clonotype analysis was performed with the tcR package in R, normalizing sharing by the product of cloneset sizes. To study raw recombination free of thymic and clonal selection effects, out-of-frame nonproductive sequences were analyzed. The raw public data were reprocessed by TCRdb itself: fastp quality trimming at Q25, MiXCR clonotype calling, in-frame beta chains only. All rows with the same CDR3 protein become a single entry with the most common DNA and genes. Here the V and J calls rest on TCRdb's processing, not on the authors' analysis. In this sample the table shows roughly 480,000 distinct CDR3 sequences, approximately 25% of which occur a single time. The top ten constitute around 3% of the sample.

Only healthy Caucasian donors were included. The twin cohort comprised three pairs of female monozygotic twins, all aged about 18 to 30 years. Positive isolation kits from Invitrogen were used to isolate the CD4+ and CD8+ T cell populations. Its CDR3 holds 15 amino acids, cysteine through phenylalanine. CDR3 DNA only is kept here, 45 bases in frame from base 1. Reading the germline V gene gives CDR1 SGHDN and CDR2 FVKESK. The V and J ends are trimmed by 0 bases and 12 bases, leaving 18 bases between them. Study-wide conclusions, independent of this receptor: In monozygotic twins, out-of-frame TCR alpha sharing was systematically underestimated by recombination models, although the models agreed with sharing between unrelated individuals. Compared with coincidental sharing between unrelated individuals, an excess of low generation-probability sequences was observed among out-of-frame TCR alpha sequences shared between twins. In beta out-of-frame sequences, excess twin sharing was weaker, because having fewer shared sequences lowered the signal-to-noise ratio. Abundant cord blood beta clonotypes carried fewer insertions; young adult naive repertoires showed a weaker similar trend, while memory repertoires showed none. Because the same donors could not be followed over many years, the conclusions relied on cross-sectional statistical analysis. Invariant T cells such as MAIT and iNKT could partly confound zero-insertion analyses, although diverse VJ usage argued against such confounding for most clonotypes.

In addition, the sample was reused for a study of T cells expressing NK-cell markers. Per the second study: Three sorted T-cell subsets (CD3+CD56+NKG2C+, CD3+CD56+NKG2C- and CD3+CD56-NKG2C+) from 8 or 9 donors had their TCR beta-chain repertoires profiled. Among the eight sequenced donors, seven were HCMV-seropositive and one was HCMV-seronegative. To restrict sorting to alphabetaTCR-expressing T cells, an anti-gammadeltaTCR antibody was added in several experiments. For six donors, the dominant CD3+CD56+NKG2C+ clonotypes were among the top 10 CD8+ clonotypes and accounted for roughly 1.0-7.5% of CD8+ T cells. Those dominant clonotypes were again the most abundant among CD3+CD56-NKG2C+ cells in four donors, at about 28.3-60.1%. It remained unclear whether the expanded NKG2C-expressing T cell clones were specific for HCMV antigens. Randomly selected healthy volunteers, three men and five women, were used as the eight sequenced donors. To determine HCMV serostatus, a commercial ELISA kit was used to detect HCMV-specific IgG in serum. MIGEC was used to demultiplex reads and group reads by UMI, and MiTCR was used to assemble and quantify clonotypes. Only TCR cDNA sequences supported by at least two reads were kept to exclude erroneous sequences. Downstream repertoire analysis used the tcR package, and clonotypes were matched across fractions by CDR3 nucleotide sequence plus V segment. VDJmatch was used to annotate antigen specificity against VDJdb, with one amino acid substitution allowed in CDR3.

The chain uses TRBV14 and TRBJ2-1; a tentative D match to TRBD1 spans 5 bases. The TCR originated in a woman aged 18 to 35 in good health. Sequencing used CD4+ T cells sorted from blood. The nucleotide sequence is given as TGTGCCAGCAGCCAAGATTGGGGCGCGAGGTCGGCGCAGTTCTTC. It is translated as CASSQDWGARSAQFF.